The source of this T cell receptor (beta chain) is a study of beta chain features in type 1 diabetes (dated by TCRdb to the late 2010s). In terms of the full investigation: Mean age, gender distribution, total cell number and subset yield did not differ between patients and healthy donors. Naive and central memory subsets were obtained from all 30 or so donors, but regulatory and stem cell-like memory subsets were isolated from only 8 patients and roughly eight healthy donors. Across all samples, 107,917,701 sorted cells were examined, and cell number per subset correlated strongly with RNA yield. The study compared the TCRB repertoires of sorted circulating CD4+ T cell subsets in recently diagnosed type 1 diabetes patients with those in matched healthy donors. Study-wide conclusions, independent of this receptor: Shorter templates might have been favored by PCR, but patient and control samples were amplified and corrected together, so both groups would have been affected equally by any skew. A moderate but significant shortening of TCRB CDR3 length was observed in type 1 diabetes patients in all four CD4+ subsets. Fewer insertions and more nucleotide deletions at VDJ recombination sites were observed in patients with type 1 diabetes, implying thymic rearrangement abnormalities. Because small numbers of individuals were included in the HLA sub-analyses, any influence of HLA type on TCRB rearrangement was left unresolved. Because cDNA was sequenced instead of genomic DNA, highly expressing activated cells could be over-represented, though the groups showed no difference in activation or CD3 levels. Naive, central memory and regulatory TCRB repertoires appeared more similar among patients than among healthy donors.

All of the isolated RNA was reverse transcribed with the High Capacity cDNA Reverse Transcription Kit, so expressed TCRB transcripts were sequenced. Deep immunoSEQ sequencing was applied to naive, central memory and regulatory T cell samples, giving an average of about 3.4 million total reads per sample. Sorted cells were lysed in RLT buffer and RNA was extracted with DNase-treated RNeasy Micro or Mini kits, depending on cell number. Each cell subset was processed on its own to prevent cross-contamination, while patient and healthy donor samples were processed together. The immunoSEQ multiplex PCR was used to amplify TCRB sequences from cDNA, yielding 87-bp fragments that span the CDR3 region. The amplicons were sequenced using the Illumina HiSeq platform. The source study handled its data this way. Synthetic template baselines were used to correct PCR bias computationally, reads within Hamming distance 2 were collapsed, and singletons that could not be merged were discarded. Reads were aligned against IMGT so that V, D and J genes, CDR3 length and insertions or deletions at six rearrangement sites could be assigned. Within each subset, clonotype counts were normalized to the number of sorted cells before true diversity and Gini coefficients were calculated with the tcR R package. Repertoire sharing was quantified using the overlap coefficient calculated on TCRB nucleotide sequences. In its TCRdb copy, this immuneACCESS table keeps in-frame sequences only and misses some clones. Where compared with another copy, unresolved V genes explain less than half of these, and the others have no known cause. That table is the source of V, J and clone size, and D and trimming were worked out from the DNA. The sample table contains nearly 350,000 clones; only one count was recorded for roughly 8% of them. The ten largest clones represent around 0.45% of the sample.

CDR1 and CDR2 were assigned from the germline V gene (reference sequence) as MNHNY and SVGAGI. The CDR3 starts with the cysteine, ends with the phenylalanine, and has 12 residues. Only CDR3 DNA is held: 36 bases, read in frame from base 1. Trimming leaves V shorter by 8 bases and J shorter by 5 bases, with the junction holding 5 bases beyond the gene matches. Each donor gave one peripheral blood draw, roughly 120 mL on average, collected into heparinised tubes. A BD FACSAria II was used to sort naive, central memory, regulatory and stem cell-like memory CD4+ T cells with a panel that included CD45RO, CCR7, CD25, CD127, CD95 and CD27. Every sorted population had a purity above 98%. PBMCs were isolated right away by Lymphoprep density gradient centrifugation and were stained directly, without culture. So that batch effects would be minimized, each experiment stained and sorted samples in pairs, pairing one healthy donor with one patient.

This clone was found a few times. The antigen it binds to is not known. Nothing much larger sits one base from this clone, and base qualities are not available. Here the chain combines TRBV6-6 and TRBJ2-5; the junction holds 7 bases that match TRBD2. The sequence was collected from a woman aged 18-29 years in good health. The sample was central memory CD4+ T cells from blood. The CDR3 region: CASLGLTETQYF. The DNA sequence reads TGTGCCAGCTTGGGACTAACGGAGACCCAGTACTTC.